One sample yielded the 10 T cell receptor beta chains listed below, sequenced in a study of blood T cell repertoires in COVID-19. TCRdb's table, derived via immunoSEQ multiplex PCR, lists solely in-frame clones and lacks some. The sample yields some 490,000 clones, over 75% seen once. Material for sequencing was peripheral blood. These receptors originate from a human donor in a cohort sampled during active COVID-19.

This clone occurred once. This rearrangement joins TRBV19 to TRBJ1-1, with D hard to call. The CDR3 has 14 amino acids. Germline V gene sequence: CDR1 LNHDA, CDR2 SQIVND (reference sequence). The germline V and J ends were trimmed by 1 base and 0 bases, with 6 bases remaining between them. CDR3 nucleotide sequence: TGTGCCAGTAGTATAGTGACAATGAACACTGAAGCTTTCTTT. It specifies CASSIVTMNTEAFF.

This chain uses TRBV5-4 with TRBJ1-2; 12 bases align to TRBD1. The CDR3 has 16 amino acids. Germline V gene data show CDR1 as SGHNT and CDR2 as YYREEE (reference sequence). The V gene end was trimmed by 4 bases and the J gene end by 8 bases; junction bases not matched to a gene: 12. This CDR3 is CASSQPGQGAVRGYTF. The CDR3 DNA follows: TGTGCCAGCAGCCAGCCGGGACAGGGGGCGGTGAGAGGCTACACCTTC.

This clone was seen a handful of times. This rearrangement joins TRBV12-3 or TRBV12-4 to TRBJ1-2; no clear D. The CDR3 is 12 residues long. Trimming stripped 7 bases from V and 7 bases from J, with 13 bases between. The CDR3 loop reads CASTLGLSGYTF. As DNA, the CDR3 is TGTGCCAGCACCTTAGGACTATCTGGCTACACCTTC.

The rearrangement joins TRBV5-1 to TRBJ2-4, with 8 bases lining up with TRBD1. The germline V gene has CDR1 SGHRS and CDR2 YFSETQ. The CDR3 totals 14 residues. With V trimmed by 2 bases and J by 7 bases, 5 bases remained unmatched. CDR3: CASSFQGAGNIQYF. The CDR3 nucleotides read TGCGCCAGCAGCTTTCAGGGGGCTGGCAACATTCAGTACTTC.

On this clone itself: Given a much more abundant clone one base away, this may be a read error. Other DNA sequences of this sample code for an identical CDR3. The V call is TRBV5-1, the J call TRBJ2-5; 10 nucleotides align to TRBD2. Trimming removed 2 bases from V and 4 bases from J; junction bases left unmatched: 2. Germline values: CDR1 SGHRS, CDR2 YFSETQ. This CDR3 contains 14 residues. CDR3 residues: CASSFLAGVETQYF. Here the CDR3 DNA reads TGCGCCAGCAGCTTCCTAGCGGGAGTAGAGACCCAGTACTTC.

J is TRBJ1-3 and V is TRBV14, with 7 bases identical to TRBD1. The germline V gene encodes CDR1 SGHDN and CDR2 FVKESK. Trimming removed 3 bases from V and 1 base from J; junction bases left unmatched: 9. The CDR3 consists of 17 residues. CDR3 protein: CASSQRSGTVSGNTIYF. In DNA form, the CDR3 reads TGTGCCAGCAGCCAGAGATCCGGGACAGTTTCTGGAAACACCATATATTTT.

The chain carries TRBV5-1 and TRBJ2-7, with 7 bases matching TRBD1. V lost 4 bases, J lost 2 bases, and 6 bases stayed unmatched. The germline V gene has CDR1 SGHRS and CDR2 YFSETQ. CDR3 length: 14 amino acids. CDR3 sequence (DNA): TGCGCCAGCAGCCCCGGGACAGTCCCCTACGAGCAGTACTTC. Protein product: CASSPGTVPYEQYF.

The chain is built from TRBV4-2 and TRBJ2-1; D remains unclear. Trimming pared 0 bases from V and 7 bases from J, leaving 13 bases between. The germline CDR1 and CDR2 sequences are LGHNA and YNFKEQ. CDR3 length: 15 residues. For the CDR3, the DNA is TGTGCCAGCAGCCAAGATCTCAGGAAGCCGAATGAGCAGTTCTTC. This encodes CASSQDLRKPNEQFF.

V usage is TRBV27 and J usage is TRBJ1-2, with D uncertain. The ends were cut back, 5 bases at V and 4 bases at J, with 11 bases in the middle. CDR1 is MNHEY, CDR2 SMNVEV, per germline (reference sequence). CDR3 length: 13 residues. The CDR3 sequence is CASSPRAGYGYTF. In DNA form, the CDR3 reads TGTGCCAGCAGTCCACGTGCAGGCTATGGCTACACCTTC.

Notes on this clone: Other DNA sequences in the same sample also yield this CDR3. The chain links TRBV19 to TRBJ2-7; TRBD1 matches at 9 bases. The trim removed 4 bases at V and 3 bases at J, leaving 4 bases unmatched. CDR3 length equals 14 residues. CDR1 LNHDA and CDR2 SQIVND come from the germline V gene (reference sequence). The CDR3 region is CASSTRDRVYEQYF. The CDR3 DNA sequence: TGTGCCAGTAGTACCCGGGACAGGGTCTACGAGCAGTACTTC.